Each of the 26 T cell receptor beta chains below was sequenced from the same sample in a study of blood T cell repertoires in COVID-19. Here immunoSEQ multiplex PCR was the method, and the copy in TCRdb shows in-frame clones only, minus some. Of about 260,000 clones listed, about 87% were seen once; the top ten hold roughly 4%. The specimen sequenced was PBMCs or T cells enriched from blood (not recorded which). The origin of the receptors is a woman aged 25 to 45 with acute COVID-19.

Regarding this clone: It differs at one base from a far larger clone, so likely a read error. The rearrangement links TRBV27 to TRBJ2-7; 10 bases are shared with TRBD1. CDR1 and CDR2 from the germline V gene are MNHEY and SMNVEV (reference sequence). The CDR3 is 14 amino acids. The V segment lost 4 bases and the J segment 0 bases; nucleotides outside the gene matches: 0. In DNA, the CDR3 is TGTGCCAGCAGTTGGACAGGGGGCTCCTACGAGCAGTACTTC. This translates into CASSWTGGSYEQYF.

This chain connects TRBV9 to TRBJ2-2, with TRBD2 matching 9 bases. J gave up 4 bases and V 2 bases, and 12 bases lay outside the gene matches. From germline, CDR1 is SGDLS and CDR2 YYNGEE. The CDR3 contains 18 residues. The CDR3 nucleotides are TGTGCCAGCAGCGTCCCTCGAGGGAGCGGGAGGTTCACCGGGGAGCTGTTTTTT. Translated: CASSVPRGSGRFTGELFF. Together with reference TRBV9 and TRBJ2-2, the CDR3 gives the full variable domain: DSGVTQTPKHLITATGQRVTLRCSPRSGDLSVYWYQQSLDQGLQFLIQYYNGEERAKGNILERFSAQQFPDLHSELNLSSLELGDSALYFCASSVPRGSGRFTGELFFGEGSRLTVL.

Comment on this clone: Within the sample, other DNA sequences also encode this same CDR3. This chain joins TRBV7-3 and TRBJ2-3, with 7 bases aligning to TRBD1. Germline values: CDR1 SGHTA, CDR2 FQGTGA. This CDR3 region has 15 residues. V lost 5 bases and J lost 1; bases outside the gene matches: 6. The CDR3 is CASSPSGTGTDTQYF. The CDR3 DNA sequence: TGTGCCAGCAGCCCCTCCGGGACAGGCACAGATACGCAGTATTTT.

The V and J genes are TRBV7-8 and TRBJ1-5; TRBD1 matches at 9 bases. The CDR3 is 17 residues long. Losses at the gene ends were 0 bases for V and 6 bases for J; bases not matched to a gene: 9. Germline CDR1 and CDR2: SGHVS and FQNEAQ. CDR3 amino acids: CASSLARWDRAVQPQHF. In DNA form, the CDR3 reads TGTGCCAGCAGCTTAGCGCGTTGGGACAGGGCTGTTCAGCCCCAGCATTTT. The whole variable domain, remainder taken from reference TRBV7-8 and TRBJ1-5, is GAGVSQSPRYKVAKRGQDVALRCDPISGHVSLFWYQQALGQGPEFLTYFQNEAQLDKSGLPSDRFFAERPEGSVSTLKIQRTQQEDSAVYLCASSLARWDRAVQPQHFGDGTRLSIL.

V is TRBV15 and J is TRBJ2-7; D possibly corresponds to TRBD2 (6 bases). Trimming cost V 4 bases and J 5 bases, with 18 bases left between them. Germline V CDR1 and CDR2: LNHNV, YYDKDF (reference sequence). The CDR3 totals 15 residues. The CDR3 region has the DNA TGTGCCACCAGCACAGGTTTACCGGGACTCGACGAGCAGTACTTC. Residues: CATSTGLPGLDEQYF.

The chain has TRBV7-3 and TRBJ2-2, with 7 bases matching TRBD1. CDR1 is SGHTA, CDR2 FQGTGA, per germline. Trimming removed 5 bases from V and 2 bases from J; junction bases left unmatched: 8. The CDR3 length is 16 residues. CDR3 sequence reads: CASSPRGTENTGELFF. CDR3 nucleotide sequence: TGTGCCAGCAGCCCAAGGGGGACAGAAAACACCGGGGAGCTGTTTTTT.

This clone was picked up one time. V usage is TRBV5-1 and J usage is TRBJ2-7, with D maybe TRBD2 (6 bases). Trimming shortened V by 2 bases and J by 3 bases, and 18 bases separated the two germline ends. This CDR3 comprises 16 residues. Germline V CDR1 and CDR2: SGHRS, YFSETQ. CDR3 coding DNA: TGCGCCAGCAGCTTAACCCCCGGGACTCCCAACTACGAGCAGTACTTC. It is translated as CASSLTPGTPNYEQYF.

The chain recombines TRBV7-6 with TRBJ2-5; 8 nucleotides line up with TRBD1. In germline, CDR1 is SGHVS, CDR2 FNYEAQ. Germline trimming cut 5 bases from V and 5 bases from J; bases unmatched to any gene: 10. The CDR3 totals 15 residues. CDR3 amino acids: CASSSRTGTHETQYF. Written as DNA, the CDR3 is TGTGCCAGCAGCAGCCGGACAGGGACCCATGAGACCCAGTACTTC. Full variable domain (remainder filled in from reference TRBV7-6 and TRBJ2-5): GAGVSQSPRYKVTKRGQDVALRCDPISGHVSLYWYRQALGQGPEFLTYFNYEAQQDKSGLPNDRFSAERPEGSISTLTIQRTEQRDSAMYRCASSSRTGTHETQYFGPGTRLLVL.

The CDR3 DNA is TGTGCCAGCTCCCCAGACCAGACAGGGATCCACGGTGAGCAGTTCTTC. It specifies CASSPDQTGIHGEQFF. The chain joins TRBV18 to TRBJ2-1; the match to TRBD1 covers 7 bases. The V gene end was trimmed by 6 bases and the J gene end by 9 bases; junction bases not matched to a gene: 17. The CDR3 sequence is 16 residues long. The germline CDR1 and CDR2 sequences are KGHSH and LQKENI.

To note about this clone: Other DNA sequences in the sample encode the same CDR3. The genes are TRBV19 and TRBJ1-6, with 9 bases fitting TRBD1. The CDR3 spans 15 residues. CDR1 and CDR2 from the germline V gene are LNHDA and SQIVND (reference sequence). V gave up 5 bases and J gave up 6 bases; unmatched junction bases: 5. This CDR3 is CASSPQTGGNSPLHF. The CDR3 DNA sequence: TGTGCCAGTAGTCCACAGACAGGGGGTAATTCACCCCTCCACTTT.

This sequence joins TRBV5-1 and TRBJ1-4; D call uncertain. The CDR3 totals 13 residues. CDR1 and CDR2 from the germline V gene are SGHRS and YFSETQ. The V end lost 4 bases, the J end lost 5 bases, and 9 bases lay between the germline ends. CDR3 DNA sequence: TGCGCCAGCAGCAGCGAAGGCAATGAAAAACTGTTTTTT. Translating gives CASSSEGNEKLFF.

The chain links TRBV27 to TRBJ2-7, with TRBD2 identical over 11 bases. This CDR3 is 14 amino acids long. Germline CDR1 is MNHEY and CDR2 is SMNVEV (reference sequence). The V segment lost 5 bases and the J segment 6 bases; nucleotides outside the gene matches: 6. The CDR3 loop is CASSQGLAGGEQYF. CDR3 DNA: TGTGCCAGCAGTCAAGGGCTAGCGGGGGGCGAGCAGTACTTC.

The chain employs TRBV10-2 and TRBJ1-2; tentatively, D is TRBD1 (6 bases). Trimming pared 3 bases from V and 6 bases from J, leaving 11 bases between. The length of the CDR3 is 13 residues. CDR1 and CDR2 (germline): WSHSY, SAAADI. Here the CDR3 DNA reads TGCGCCAGCAGTGAAGGCAGGGGCCATGGCTACACCTTC. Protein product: CASSEGRGHGYTF.

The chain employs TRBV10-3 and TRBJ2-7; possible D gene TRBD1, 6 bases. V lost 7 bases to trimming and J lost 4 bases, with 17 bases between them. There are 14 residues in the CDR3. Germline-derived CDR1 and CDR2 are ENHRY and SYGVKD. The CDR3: CAIKTGPSAYEQYF. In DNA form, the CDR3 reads TGTGCCATCAAGACAGGTCCCTCTGCGTACGAGCAGTACTTC.

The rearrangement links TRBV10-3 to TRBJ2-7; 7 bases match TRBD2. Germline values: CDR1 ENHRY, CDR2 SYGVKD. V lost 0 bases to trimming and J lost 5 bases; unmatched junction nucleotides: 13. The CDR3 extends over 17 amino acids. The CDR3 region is CAISESVGAGAFHEQYF. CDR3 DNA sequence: TGTGCCATCAGTGAGTCAGTAGGGGCGGGAGCCTTCCACGAGCAGTACTTC.

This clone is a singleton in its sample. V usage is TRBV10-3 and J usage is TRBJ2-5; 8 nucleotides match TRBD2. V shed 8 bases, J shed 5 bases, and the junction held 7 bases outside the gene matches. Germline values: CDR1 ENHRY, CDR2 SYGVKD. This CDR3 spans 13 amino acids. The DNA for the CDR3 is TGTGCCATCTCAGCGGGAGAGGGGGAGACCCAGTACTTC. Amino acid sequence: CAISAGEGETQYF.

In nucleotides, the CDR3 is TGTGCCAGTAGTATGATGGTAGCGGGGCCTAGCACAGATACGCAGTATTTT. Residues: CASSMMVAGPSTDTQYF. The chain is built from TRBV19 and TRBJ2-3; 8 bases agree with TRBD2. CDR1 is LNHDA, CDR2 SQIVND, per germline (reference sequence). CDR3 length: 17 amino acids. With V trimmed by 3 bases and J by 0 bases, 8 bases remained unmatched.

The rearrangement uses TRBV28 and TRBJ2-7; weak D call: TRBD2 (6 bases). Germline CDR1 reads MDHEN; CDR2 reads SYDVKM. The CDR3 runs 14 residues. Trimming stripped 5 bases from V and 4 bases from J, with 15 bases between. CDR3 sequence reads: CASSQRIRGYEQYF. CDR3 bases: TGTGCCAGCAGTCAACGAATTCGGGGGTACGAGCAGTACTTC.

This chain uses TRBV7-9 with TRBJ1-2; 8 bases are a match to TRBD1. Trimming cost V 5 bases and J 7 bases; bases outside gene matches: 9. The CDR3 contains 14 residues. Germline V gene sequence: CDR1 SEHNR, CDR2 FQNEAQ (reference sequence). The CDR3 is CASSTSDRDGGYTF. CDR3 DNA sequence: TGTGCCAGCAGCACCTCGGACAGGGACGGTGGCTACACCTTC.

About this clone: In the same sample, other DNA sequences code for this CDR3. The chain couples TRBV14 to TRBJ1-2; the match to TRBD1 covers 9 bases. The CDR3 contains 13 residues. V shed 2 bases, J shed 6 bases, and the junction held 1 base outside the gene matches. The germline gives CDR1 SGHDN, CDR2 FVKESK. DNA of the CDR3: TGTGCCAGCAGCCAACGGACAGGGGATGGCTACACCTTC. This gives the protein CASSQRTGDGYTF.

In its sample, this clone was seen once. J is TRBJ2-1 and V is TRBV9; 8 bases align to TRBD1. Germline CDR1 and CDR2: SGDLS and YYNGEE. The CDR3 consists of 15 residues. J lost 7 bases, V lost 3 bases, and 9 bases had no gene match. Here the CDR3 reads CASSATGTGVNEQFF. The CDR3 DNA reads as TGTGCCAGCAGCGCCACCGGGACAGGAGTAAATGAGCAGTTCTTC.

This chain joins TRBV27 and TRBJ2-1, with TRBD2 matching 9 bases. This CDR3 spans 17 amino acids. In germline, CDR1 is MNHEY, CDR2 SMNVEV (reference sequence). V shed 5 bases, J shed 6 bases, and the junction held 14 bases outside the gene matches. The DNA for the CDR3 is TGTGCCAGCAGTCCCCCCCCCACTAGCGGGTTCGGCAATGAGCAGTTCTTC. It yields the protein CASSPPPTSGFGNEQFF.

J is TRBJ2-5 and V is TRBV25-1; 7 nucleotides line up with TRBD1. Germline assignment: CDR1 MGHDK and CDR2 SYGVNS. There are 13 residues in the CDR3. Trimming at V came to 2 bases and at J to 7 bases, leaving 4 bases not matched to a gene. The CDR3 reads CASSENNRGTQYF. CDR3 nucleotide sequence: TGTGCCAGCAGTGAAAATAACAGGGGGACCCAGTACTTC.

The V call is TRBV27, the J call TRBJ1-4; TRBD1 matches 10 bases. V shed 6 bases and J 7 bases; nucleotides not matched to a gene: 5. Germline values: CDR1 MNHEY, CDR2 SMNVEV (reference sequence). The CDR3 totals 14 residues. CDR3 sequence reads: CASSWDRGAEKLFF. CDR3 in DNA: TGTGCCAGCAGCTGGGACAGGGGAGCTGAAAAACTGTTTTTT.

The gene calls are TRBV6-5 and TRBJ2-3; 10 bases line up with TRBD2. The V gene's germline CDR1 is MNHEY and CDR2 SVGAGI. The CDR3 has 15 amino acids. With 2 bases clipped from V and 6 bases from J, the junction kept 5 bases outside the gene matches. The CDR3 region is CASSYRAGGSDTQYF. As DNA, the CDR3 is TGTGCCAGCAGTTACCGAGCGGGAGGGTCGGATACGCAGTATTTT.

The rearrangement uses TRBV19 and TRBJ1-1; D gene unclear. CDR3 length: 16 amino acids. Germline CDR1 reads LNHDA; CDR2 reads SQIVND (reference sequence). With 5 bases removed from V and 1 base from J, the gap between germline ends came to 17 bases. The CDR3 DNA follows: TGTGCCAGTAGTTTACGGATAAAGCGGGGGAACACTGAAGCTTTCTTT. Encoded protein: CASSLRIKRGNTEAFF. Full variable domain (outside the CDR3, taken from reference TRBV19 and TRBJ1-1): DGGITQSPKYLFRKEGQNVTLSCEQNLNHDAMYWYRQDPGQGLRLIYYSQIVNDFQKGDIAEGYSVSREKKESFPLTVTSAQKNPTAFYLCASSLRIKRGNTEAFFGQGTRLTVV.